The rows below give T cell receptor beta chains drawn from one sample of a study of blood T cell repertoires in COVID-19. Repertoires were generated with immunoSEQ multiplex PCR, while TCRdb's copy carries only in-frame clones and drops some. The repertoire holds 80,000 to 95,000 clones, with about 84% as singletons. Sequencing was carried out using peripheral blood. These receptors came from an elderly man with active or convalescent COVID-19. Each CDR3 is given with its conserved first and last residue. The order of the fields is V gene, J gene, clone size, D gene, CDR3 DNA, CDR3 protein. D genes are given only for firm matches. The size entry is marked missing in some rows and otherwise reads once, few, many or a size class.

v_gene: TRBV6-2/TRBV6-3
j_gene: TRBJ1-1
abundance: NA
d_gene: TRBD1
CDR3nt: TGTGCCAGCAGTTACAGCAACCCGGGACAGGGCGAAGCTTTCTTT
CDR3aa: CASSYSNPGQGEAFF

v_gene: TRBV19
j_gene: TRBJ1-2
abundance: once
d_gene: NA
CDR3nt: TGTGCCAGTAAGGGGCTTGATCGCTATGGCTACACCTTC
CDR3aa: CASKGLDRYGYTF

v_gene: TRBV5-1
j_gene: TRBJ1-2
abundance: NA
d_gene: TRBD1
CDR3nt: TGCGCCAGCAGCCTGGACAGGAGCTATGGCTACACCTTC
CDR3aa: CASSLDRSYGYTF

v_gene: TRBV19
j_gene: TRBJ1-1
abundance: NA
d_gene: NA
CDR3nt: TGTGCCAGTAGTAGGGGGCGCGGCACTGAAGCTTTCTTT
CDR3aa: CASSRGRGTEAFF

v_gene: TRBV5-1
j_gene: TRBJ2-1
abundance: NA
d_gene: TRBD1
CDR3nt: TGCGCCAGCAGCCCGGACAGGGGCACCGGACTTGGGGAGCAGTTCTTC
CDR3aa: CASSPDRGTGLGEQFF

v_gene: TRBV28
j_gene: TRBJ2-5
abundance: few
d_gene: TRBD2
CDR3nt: TGTGCCACCACGGGACTAGGAAGGGAGACCCAGTACTTC
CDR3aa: CATTGLGRETQYF

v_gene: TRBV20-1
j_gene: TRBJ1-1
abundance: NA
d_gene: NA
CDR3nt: TGCAGTGCTAGACAGAACACTGAAGCTTTCTTT
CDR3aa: CSARQNTEAFF

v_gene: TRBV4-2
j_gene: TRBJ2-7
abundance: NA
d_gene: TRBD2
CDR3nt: TGTGCCAGCAGCCAAGTGACTAGCGAGGCTGAGCAGTACTTC
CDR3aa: CASSQVTSEAEQYF

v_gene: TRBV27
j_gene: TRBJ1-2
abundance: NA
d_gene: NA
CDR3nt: TGTGCCAGCAGTTCGTACCAGACTACTAACTATGGCTACACCTTC
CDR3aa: CASSSYQTTNYGYTF

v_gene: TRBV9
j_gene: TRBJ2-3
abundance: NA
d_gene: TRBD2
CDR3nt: TGTGCCAGCAGCGTATGGGCTAGCGGGGGGGGTTACACAGATACGCAGTATTTT
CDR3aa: CASSVWASGGGYTDTQYF